The sequence of this TCR beta chain was determined in a study of shared clonotypes between healthy human individuals. Between the trimmed V and J ends, which lost 5 bases and 11 bases, there was a span of 10 bases. Germline values: CDR1 MDHEN, CDR2 SYDVKM. CDR3 length equals 11 residues. TCRdb's table, derived via immunoSEQ multiplex PCR, lists solely in-frame clones and lacks some. The sample lists approximately 530,000 clones, around 95% occurring once. The clonotype originates from a woman under 40 in good health. The sequenced sample consisted of naive CD4+ T cells sorted from blood. As to subset: CD45RA+ positively selected. The chain couples TRBV28 to TRBJ2-1; D is perhaps TRBD2 (6 bases). CDR3 DNA sequence: TGTGCCAGCAGTCGACGCGGGAAGCAGTTCTTC. Translating it yields CASSRRGKQFF.